These 32 T cell receptor beta chains share one sample of origin, sequenced in a study of cytomegalovirus exposure and HLA in healthy donors. This PCR relied on a set of 60 Vbeta primers and 13 Jbeta primers. This table comes from immunoSEQ multiplex PCR, and its TCRdb copy is limited to in-frame clones, with some not included. The sample lists about 100,000 clones, roughly 70% occurring once. The sequencing sample was made of PBMCs. The receptors here all came from a woman in her late teens or twenties in good health and CMV-seropositive.

This clone was seen more than once but under ten times. CDR3 coding DNA: TGTGCCAGCAGCCCCACGAGCGGGAGACGCAATGAGCAGTTCTTC. It translates to CASSPTSGRRNEQFF. The chain uses TRBV28 and TRBJ2-1; 8 bases agree with TRBD2. Germline V lookup: CDR1 MDHEN, CDR2 SYDVKM. With 6 bases clipped from V and 6 bases from J, the junction kept 10 bases outside the gene matches. CDR3 length: 15 amino acids.

This chain uses TRBV7-3 with TRBJ1-1, with a tentative D call TRBD1 (6 bases). The CDR3 contains 14 residues. The germline V and J ends were trimmed by 3 bases and 4 bases, with 12 bases remaining between them. Germline values: CDR1 SGHTA, CDR2 FQGTGA. Written as DNA, the CDR3 is TGTGCCAGCAGCTTGCGGGGGGGGGCCACTGAAGCTTTCTTT. Translation: CASSLRGGATEAFF.

This clone was detected only a few times. The rearrangement joins TRBV4-3 to TRBJ2-6; 7 bases align to TRBD2. The CDR3 extends over 16 amino acids. The germline V gene encodes CDR1 LGHNA and CDR2 YSLEER. The junction had 4 bases not matched to a gene; V was cut back by 4 bases and J by 1 base. The CDR3 DNA sequence: TGCGCCAGCAGCCTCCTGGGAGGGTCTGGGGCCAACGTCCTGACTTTC. Translating gives CASSLLGGSGANVLTF.

This chain connects TRBV19 to TRBJ1-1, with a possible D match to TRBD1 (5 bases). With 2 bases removed from V and 4 bases from J, the gap between germline ends came to 11 bases. Germline CDR1 reads LNHDA; CDR2 reads SQIVND (reference sequence). The CDR3 runs 14 residues. CDR3 in DNA: TGTGCCAGTAGTATACAGGGCGGAGCCACTGAAGCTTTCTTT. Translating it yields CASSIQGGATEAFF.

The gene calls are TRBV6-5 and TRBJ2-7; perhaps TRBD2 as D (6 bases). The CDR3 sequence is 14 residues long. The germline gives CDR1 MNHEY, CDR2 SVGAGI. The V end lost 6 bases, the J end lost 0 bases, and 12 bases lay between the germline ends. The CDR3 DNA reads TGTGCCAGCAGAAAGGCGGGAACCTCCTACGAGCAGTACTTC. Its translation: CASRKAGTSYEQYF.

This clone came up once. This rearrangement joins TRBV18 to TRBJ2-1; 7 nucleotides align to TRBD1. The CDR3 spans 15 residues. CDR1 KGHSH and CDR2 LQKENI come from the germline V gene. V was clipped by 0 bases and J by 6 bases; unmatched bases: 5. Here the CDR3 reads CASSPPWTGINEQFF. CDR3 bases: TGTGCCAGCTCACCACCCTGGACAGGTATCAATGAGCAGTTCTTC.

The chain joins TRBV7-8 to TRBJ2-7; 10 nucleotides line up with TRBD2. Germline trimming cut 5 bases from V and 3 bases from J; bases unmatched to any gene: 4. The CDR3 consists of 14 residues. Germline V CDR1 and CDR2: SGHVS, FQNEAQ. DNA of the CDR3: TGTGCCAGCAGCCCAACTAGCGGGGACTACGAGCAGTACTTC. Its protein is CASSPTSGDYEQYF.

This chain connects TRBV5-4 to TRBJ2-1, with 9 bases lining up with TRBD2. Germline V gene data show CDR1 as SGHNT and CDR2 as YYREEE (reference sequence). This CDR3 region has 17 residues. Trimming removed 0 bases from V and 0 bases from J; junction bases left unmatched: 4. CDR3 protein: CASSLGLAVSSYNEQFF. The CDR3 DNA reads TGTGCCAGCAGCTTGGGACTAGCGGTTAGCTCCTACAATGAGCAGTTCTTC.

On this clone: In the same sample, other DNA sequences code for this CDR3. The rearrangement links TRBV6-1 to TRBJ2-5, with 8 bases lining up with TRBD2. CDR1 MNHNS and CDR2 SASEGT come from the germline V gene. V lost 4 bases to trimming and J lost 1 base; unmatched junction nucleotides: 8. The length of the CDR3 is 16 residues. Here the CDR3 reads CASSAHLGTSQETQYF. The CDR3 DNA reads as TGTGCCAGCAGTGCCCACCTTGGGACTAGCCAAGAGACCCAGTACTTC.

This clone has just a few counts. This chain joins TRBV28 and TRBJ1-2, with D maybe TRBD1 (5 bases). This CDR3 spans 13 amino acids. The V gene's germline CDR1 is MDHEN and CDR2 SYDVKM. Trimming shortened V by 6 bases and J by 6 bases, and 14 bases separated the two germline ends. DNA of the CDR3: TGTGCCAGCAGGTCCGGGGGAAATGATGGCTACACCTTC. Amino acid sequence: CASRSGGNDGYTF.

This clone turned up a few times. The V gene is TRBV4-3, the J gene TRBJ2-7; a weak D match, TRBD1 (6 bases). Per germline, CDR1 LGHNA and CDR2 YSLEER. This CDR3 comprises 16 residues. The ends were cut back, 2 bases at V and 3 bases at J, with 17 bases in the middle. CDR3 DNA sequence: TGCGCCAGCAGCCAACAGGGGTGGGGGTCCTTCTACGAGCAGTACTTC. Encoded protein: CASSQQGWGSFYEQYF.

This CDR3 is CASSSHDLAGGQYF. DNA for the CDR3: TGTGCCAGCAGCTCGCACGACCTGGCGGGGGGGCAGTACTTC. The rearrangement links TRBV7-2 to TRBJ2-5; 9 bases fit TRBD2. Germline CDR1 is SGHTA and CDR2 is FQGNSA. CDR3 length equals 14 residues. The J segment lost 11 bases and the V segment lost 4 bases, leaving 11 bases of the junction unmatched.

The chain carries TRBV2 and TRBJ2-7, with 7 bases matching TRBD1. The CDR3 sequence is 12 residues long. In germline, CDR1 is SNHLY, CDR2 FYNNEI. J lost 6 bases, V lost 2 bases, and 1 base had no gene match. The CDR3 DNA follows: TGTGCCAGCAGTGAAAAGGGGGCCGAGCAGTACTTC. This codes for CASSEKGAEQYF. The entire variable domain, with the rest obtained from reference TRBV2 and TRBJ2-7, is as follows: EPEVTQTPSHQVTQMGQEVILRCVPISNHLYFYWYRQILGQKVEFLVSFYNNEISEKSEIFDDQFSVERPDGSNFTLKIRSTKLEDSAMYFCASSEKGAEQYFGPGTRLTVT.

J is TRBJ1-3 and V is TRBV18; D not resolved. CDR3 length: 13 residues. Germline V gene data show CDR1 as KGHSH and CDR2 as LQKENI. Trimming shortened V by 6 bases and J by 2 bases, and 8 bases separated the two germline ends. The CDR3 DNA reads as TGTGCCAGCTCGGCGGATGCTGGAAACACCATATATTTT. It encodes CASSADAGNTIYF.

The rearrangement joins TRBV27 to TRBJ2-1; weak D call: TRBD2 (6 bases). This CDR3 spans 16 amino acids. Germline CDR1 reads MNHEY; CDR2 reads SMNVEV (reference sequence). The germline V and J ends were trimmed by 3 bases and 2 bases, with 14 bases remaining between them. This CDR3 is CASSFLGEATYNEQFF. CDR3 sequence (DNA): TGTGCCAGCAGTTTCCTCGGGGAGGCCACCTACAATGAGCAGTTCTTC.

CDR3 amino acids: CASAPGGPRTQYF. CDR3 nucleotide sequence: TGTGCCTCCGCACCGGGGGGCCCCAGGACCCAGTACTTC. V is TRBV27 and J is TRBJ2-5; maybe TRBD2 (7 bases). Germline CDR1 reads MNHEY; CDR2 reads SMNVEV (reference sequence). Trimming left V 11 bases short and J 7 bases short, with 20 bases between. The CDR3 sequence is 13 residues long.

In this sample, this clone turned up a few times. This chain links TRBV4-1 with TRBJ1-1; a possible D gene is TRBD1 (6 bases). The CDR3 sequence is 14 residues long. Germline assignment: CDR1 MGHRA and CDR2 YSYEKL. Trimming shortened V by 1 base and J by 6 bases, and 12 bases separated the two germline ends. The CDR3 sequence: CASSQAPTGSEAFF. CDR3 sequence (DNA): TGCGCCAGCAGCCAAGCACCTACAGGGTCTGAAGCTTTCTTT.

The CDR3 DNA reads as TGTGCCAGCAGCTTAAAGGGGACTGAAGCTTTCTTT. Residues: CASSLKGTEAFF. This rearrangement joins TRBV5-5 to TRBJ1-1, with D perhaps matching TRBD1 (5 bases). The CDR3 is 12 amino acids. Trimming took 2 bases from V and 5 from J, leaving 7 bases between them. Germline lookup yields CDR1 SGHKS and CDR2 YYEKEE (reference sequence).

This clone has a handful of counts. The CDR3 DNA reads as TGTGCCAGCAGTCGAAGCGGGAGTACAGATACGCAGTATTTT. Translation: CASSRSGSTDTQYF. The chain uses TRBV9 and TRBJ2-3; 8 nucleotides agree with TRBD2. CDR1 is SGDLS and CDR2 is YYNGEE in the germline V gene. Trimming cost V 5 bases and J 3 bases; bases outside gene matches: 5. The CDR3 length is 14 residues.

The chain has TRBV7-2 and TRBJ2-3; 7 nucleotides align to TRBD1. In germline, CDR1 is SGHTA, CDR2 FQGNSA. This CDR3 is 14 amino acids long. V lost 1 base, J lost 11 bases, and 9 bases stayed unmatched. The CDR3 bases are TGTGCCAGCAGCTTAGAACGTGGACAGGTAGGGCAGTATTTT. Amino acids: CASSLERGQVGQYF.

The chain links TRBV11-2 to TRBJ2-1; TRBD2 matches at 11 bases. Per germline, CDR1 SGHAT and CDR2 FQNNGV. This CDR3 region has 15 residues. V shed 5 bases, J shed 5 bases, and the junction held 5 bases outside the gene matches. CDR3 DNA: TGTGCCAGCAGCCCGGGACTAGCGGAAAACAATGAGCAGTTCTTC. Amino acids: CASSPGLAENNEQFF.

The chain carries TRBV10-3 and TRBJ2-3, with D perhaps matching TRBD1 (6 bases). V was trimmed by 11 bases and J by 1 base, leaving 13 bases between them. Germline V lookup: CDR1 ENHRY, CDR2 SYGVKD. The CDR3 runs 13 residues. In nucleotides, the CDR3 is TGTGCCTCAGGGGCGAGGGGCACAGATACGCAGTATTTT. This codes for CASGARGTDTQYF.

Of note for this clone: The junction shows a germline mismatch at one end, possibly a read error. V gene TRBV9 combines with J gene TRBJ2-5; 9 positions agree with TRBD2. This CDR3 contains 18 residues. The germline V gene encodes CDR1 SGDLS and CDR2 YYNGEE. The CDR3 region has the DNA TGTGCCAGCAGCGTAGAAAGGGGTAGCGGGAGTTTCCAAGGGACCCAGTACTTC. Translated: CASSVERGSGSFQGTQYF.

The J gene is TRBJ1-6, the V gene TRBV4-1; unclear D gene. The CDR3 is 13 amino acids. CDR1 and CDR2 from the germline V gene are MGHRA and YSYEKL. V lost 2 bases and J 8 bases, leaving 7 bases between the germline ends. CDR3 region: CASSQREDSPLHF. The CDR3, as DNA: TGCGCCAGCAGCCAACGGGAGGATTCACCCCTCCACTTT.

The chain is built from TRBV7-8 and TRBJ2-7, with D possibly being TRBD1 (6 bases). Trimming shortened V by 4 bases and J by 2 bases, and 9 bases separated the two germline ends. Per germline, CDR1 SGHVS and CDR2 FQNEAQ. The CDR3 is 13 residues long. DNA of the CDR3: TGTGCCAGCAGCTCAGGGGACACCTACGAGCAGTACTTC. The encoded protein is CASSSGDTYEQYF. Full variable domain (remainder filled in from reference TRBV7-8 and TRBJ2-7): GAGVSQSPRYKVAKRGQDVALRCDPISGHVSLFWYQQALGQGPEFLTYFQNEAQLDKSGLPSDRFFAERPEGSVSTLKIQRTQQEDSAVYLCASSSGDTYEQYFGPGTRLTVT.

The V and J genes are TRBV5-5 and TRBJ2-1; 10 bases agree with TRBD2. The CDR3 extends over 16 amino acids. V shed 6 bases and J 0 bases; nucleotides not matched to a gene: 6. The germline gives CDR1 SGHKS, CDR2 YYEKEE (reference sequence). This chain's CDR3 is CASTASSGGSYNEQFF. The CDR3 nucleotides are TGTGCCAGCACCGCCTCTAGCGGGGGCTCCTACAATGAGCAGTTCTTC.

The chain links TRBV19 to TRBJ2-1, with 13 nucleotides matching TRBD2. V shed 5 bases, J shed 4 bases, and the junction held 8 bases outside the gene matches. This CDR3 has 17 residues. The germline V gene encodes CDR1 LNHDA and CDR2 SQIVND (reference sequence). The CDR3 nucleotides are TGTGCCAGTAGTCTCCGGACTAGCGGGAGCAGGTACAATGAGCAGTTCTTC. This codes for CASSLRTSGSRYNEQFF.

This clone was seen more than once but under ten times. The chain recombines TRBV5-4 with TRBJ2-1; unclear D gene. Germline CDR1 SGHNT, CDR2 YYREEE (reference sequence). The CDR3 runs to 13 residues. Trimming left V 4 bases short and J 5 bases short, with 10 bases between. CDR3 amino acids: CASSVTRNNEQFF. CDR3 DNA sequence: TGTGCCAGCAGCGTGACAAGGAACAATGAGCAGTTCTTC.

In its sample, this clone was seen once. This chain links TRBV18 with TRBJ1-6; D gene ambiguous. The V gene's germline CDR1 is KGHSH and CDR2 LQKENI. V lost 3 bases and J 10 bases, leaving 13 bases between the germline ends. The CDR3 has 14 amino acids. CDR3 sequence: CASSPEEPRSPLHF. CDR3 coding DNA: TGTGCCAGCTCACCGGAAGAGCCGCGGTCACCCCTCCACTTT.

The V gene is TRBV7-8, the J gene TRBJ2-5, with TRBD2 identical over 11 bases. The CDR3 has 15 amino acids. Germline trimming cut 1 base from V and 5 bases from J; bases unmatched to any gene: 3. Per the germline V gene, CDR1 is SGHVS and CDR2 is FQNEAQ. In nucleotides, the CDR3 is TGTGCCAGCAGCTTAGGACTAGCGGGAAGGGAGACCCAGTACTTC. This codes for CASSLGLAGRETQYF.

The chain is built from TRBV5-1 and TRBJ1-1; 8 bases are shared with TRBD1. The CDR3 runs 18 residues. J lost 0 bases, V lost 4 bases, and 14 bases had no gene match. Germline CDR1 is SGHRS and CDR2 is YFSETQ. CDR3 region: CASSPGAGGKDMNTEAFF. The CDR3 nucleotides are TGCGCCAGCAGCCCCGGCGCAGGGGGCAAAGACATGAACACTGAAGCTTTCTTT.

This chain links TRBV4-3 with TRBJ1-4; D may be TRBD1 (5 bases). Germline V CDR1 and CDR2: LGHNA, YSLEER. The CDR3 loop spans 16 amino acids. V lost 4 bases to trimming and J lost 1 base, with 13 bases between them. Here the CDR3 DNA reads TGCGCCAGCAGCCCAGCCGCCGGGGGAACTAATGAAAAACTGTTTTTT. Its protein product is CASSPAAGGTNEKLFF.